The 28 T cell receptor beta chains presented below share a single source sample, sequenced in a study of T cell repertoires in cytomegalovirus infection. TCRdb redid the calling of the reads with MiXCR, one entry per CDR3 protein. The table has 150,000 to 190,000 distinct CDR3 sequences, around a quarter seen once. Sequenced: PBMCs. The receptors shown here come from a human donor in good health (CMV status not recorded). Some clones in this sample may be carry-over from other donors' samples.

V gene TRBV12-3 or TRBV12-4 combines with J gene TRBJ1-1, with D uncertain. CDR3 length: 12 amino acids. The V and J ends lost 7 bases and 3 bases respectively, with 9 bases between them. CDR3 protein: CASTVDYTEAFF. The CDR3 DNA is TGTGCCAGCACTGTAGATTACACTGAAGCTTTCTTT.

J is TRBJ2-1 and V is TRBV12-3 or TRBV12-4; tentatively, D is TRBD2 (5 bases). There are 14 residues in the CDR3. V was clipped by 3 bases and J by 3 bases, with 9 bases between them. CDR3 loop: CASSLRDIYNEQFF. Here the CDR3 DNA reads TGTGCCAGCAGTTTGAGGGATATCTACAATGAGCAGTTCTTC.

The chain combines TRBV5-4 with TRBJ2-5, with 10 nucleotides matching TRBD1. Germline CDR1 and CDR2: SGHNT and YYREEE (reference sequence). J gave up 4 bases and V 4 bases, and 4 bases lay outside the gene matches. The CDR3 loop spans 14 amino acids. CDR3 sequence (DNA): TGTGCCAGCAGCATCCGGACAGGGGGAGAGACCCAGTACTTC. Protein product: CASSIRTGGETQYF. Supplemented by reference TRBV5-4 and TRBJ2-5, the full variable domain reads ETGVTQSPTHLIKTRGQQVTLRCSSQSGHNTVSWYQQALGQGPQFIFQYYREEENGRGNFPPRFSGLQFPNYSSELNVNALELDDSALYLCASSIRTGGETQYFGPGTRLLVL.

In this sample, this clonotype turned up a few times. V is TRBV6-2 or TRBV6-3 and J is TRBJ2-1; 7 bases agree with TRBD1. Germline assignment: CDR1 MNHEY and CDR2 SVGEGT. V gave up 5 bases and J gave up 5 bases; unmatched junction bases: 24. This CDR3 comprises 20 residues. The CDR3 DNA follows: TGTGCCAGCAGTCCCTGGGGTATAGGGGGCCCCAAAGGGCGACACAATGAGCAGTTCTTC. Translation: CASSPWGIGGPKGRHNEQFF.

This CDR3 is CATSKGNSYEQYF. The CDR3 DNA reads as TGTGCCACCAGCAAAGGCAACTCCTACGAGCAGTACTTC. The J gene is TRBJ2-7, the V gene TRBV15; D gene ambiguous. The V end was cut by 4 bases, the J end by 0 bases, with 7 bases between. In germline, CDR1 is LNHNV, CDR2 YYDKDF (reference sequence). The CDR3 is 13 residues long.

The CDR3 sequence: CASSLQAGVNQPQHF. In nucleotides, the CDR3 is TGTGCCAGCAGTTTACAAGCAGGAGTCAATCAGCCCCAGCATTTT. The chain links TRBV12-3 or TRBV12-4 to TRBJ1-5; no firm D call. The CDR3 has 15 residues. V was shortened by 2 bases and J by 3 bases, with 11 bases between the two germline ends.

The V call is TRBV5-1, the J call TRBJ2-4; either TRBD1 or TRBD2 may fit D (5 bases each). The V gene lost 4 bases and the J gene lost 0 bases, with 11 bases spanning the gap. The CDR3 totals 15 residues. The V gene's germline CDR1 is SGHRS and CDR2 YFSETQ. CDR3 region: CASSLGPRAKNIQYF. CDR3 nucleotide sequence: TGCGCCAGCAGCCTGGGACCGCGAGCCAAAAACATTCAGTACTTC.

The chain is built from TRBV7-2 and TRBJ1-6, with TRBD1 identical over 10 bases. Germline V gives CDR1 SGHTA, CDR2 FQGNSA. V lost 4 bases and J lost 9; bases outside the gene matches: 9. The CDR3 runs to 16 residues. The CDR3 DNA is TGTGCCAGCAGCTCGCCGGCCGGGACAGGGGTTTCACCCCTCCACTTT. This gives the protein CASSSPAGTGVSPLHF.

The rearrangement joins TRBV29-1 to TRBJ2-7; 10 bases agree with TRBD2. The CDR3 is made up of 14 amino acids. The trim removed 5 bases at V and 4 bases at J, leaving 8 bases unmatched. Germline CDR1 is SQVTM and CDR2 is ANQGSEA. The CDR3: CSVWTSGRSYEQYF. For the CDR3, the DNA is TGCAGCGTTTGGACTAGCGGTAGATCTTACGAGCAGTACTTC.

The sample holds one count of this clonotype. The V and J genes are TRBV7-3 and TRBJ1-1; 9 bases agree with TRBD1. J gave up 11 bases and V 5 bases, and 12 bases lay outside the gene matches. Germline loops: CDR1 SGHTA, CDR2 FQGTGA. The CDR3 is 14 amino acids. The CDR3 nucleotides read TGTGCCAGCAGCCCAACCGCCGGGACAGGGTTGGCTTTCTTT. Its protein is CASSPTAGTGLAFF.

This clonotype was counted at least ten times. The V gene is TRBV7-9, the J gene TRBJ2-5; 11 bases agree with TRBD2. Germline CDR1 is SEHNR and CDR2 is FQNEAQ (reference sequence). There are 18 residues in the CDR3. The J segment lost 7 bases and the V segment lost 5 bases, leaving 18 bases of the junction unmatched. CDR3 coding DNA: TGTGCCAGCAGCCATAAGACTAGCGGGACAACGTTCGGTAGGACCCAGTACTTC. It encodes CASSHKTSGTTFGRTQYF.

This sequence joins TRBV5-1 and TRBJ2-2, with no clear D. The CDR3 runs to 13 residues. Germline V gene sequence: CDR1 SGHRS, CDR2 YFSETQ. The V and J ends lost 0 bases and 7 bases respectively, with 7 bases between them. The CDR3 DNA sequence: TGCGCCAGCAGCTTGGCCGAGAGCGGGGAGCTGTTTTTT. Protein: CASSLAESGELFF.

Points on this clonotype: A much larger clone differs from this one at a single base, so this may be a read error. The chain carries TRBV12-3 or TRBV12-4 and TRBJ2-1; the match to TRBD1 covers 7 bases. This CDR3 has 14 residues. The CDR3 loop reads CASRDGTVYSEQFF. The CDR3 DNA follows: TGTGCCAGCAGGGACGGGACAGTATACAGTGAGCAGTTCTTC.

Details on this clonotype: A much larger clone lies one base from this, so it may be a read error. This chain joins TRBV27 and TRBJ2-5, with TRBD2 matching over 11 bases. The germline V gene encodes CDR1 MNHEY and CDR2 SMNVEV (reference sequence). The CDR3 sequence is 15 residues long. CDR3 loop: CVSSLSSGGSQTQYF. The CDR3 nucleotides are TGTGTCAGCAGTTTATCTAGCGGGGGGAGCCAGACCCAGTACTTC.

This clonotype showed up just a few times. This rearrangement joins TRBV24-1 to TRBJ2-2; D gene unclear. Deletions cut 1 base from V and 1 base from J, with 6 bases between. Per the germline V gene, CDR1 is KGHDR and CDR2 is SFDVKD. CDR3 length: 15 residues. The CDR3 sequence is CATSDFSENTGELFF. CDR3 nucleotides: TGTGCCACCAGTGATTTCTCCGAGAACACCGGGGAGCTGTTTTTT.

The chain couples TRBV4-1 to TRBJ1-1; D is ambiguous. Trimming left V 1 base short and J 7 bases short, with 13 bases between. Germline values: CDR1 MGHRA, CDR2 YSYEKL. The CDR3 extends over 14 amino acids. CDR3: CASSQVRGPSEAFF. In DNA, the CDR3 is TGCGCCAGCAGCCAAGTAAGAGGGCCCAGTGAAGCTTTCTTT.

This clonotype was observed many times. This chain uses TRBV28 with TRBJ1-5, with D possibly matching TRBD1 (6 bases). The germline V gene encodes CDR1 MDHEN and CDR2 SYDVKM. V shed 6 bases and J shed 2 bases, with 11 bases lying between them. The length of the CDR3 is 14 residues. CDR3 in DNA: TGTGCCAGCAGCTTGACAGGCGGCAATCAGCCCCAGCATTTT. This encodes CASSLTGGNQPQHF.

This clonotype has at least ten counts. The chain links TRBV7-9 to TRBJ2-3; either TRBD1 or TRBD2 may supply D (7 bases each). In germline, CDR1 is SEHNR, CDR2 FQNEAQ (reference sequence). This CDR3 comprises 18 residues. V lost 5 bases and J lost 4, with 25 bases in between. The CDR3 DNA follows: TGTGCCAGCAGCCCTAGGGGGCTGGCTAGCGGTTTTCCAGATACGCAGTATTTT. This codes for CASSPRGLASGFPDTQYF.

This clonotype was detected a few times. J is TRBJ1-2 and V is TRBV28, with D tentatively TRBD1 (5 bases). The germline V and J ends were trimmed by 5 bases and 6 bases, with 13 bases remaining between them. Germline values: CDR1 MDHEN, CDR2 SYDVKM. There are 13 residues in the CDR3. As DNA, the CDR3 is TGTGCCAGCAGTCCAAGGGGAGCCGATGGCTACACCTTC. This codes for CASSPRGADGYTF.

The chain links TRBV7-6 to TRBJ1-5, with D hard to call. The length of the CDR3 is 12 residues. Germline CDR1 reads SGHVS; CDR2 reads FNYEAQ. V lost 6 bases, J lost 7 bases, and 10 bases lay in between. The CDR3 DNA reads TGTGCCAGCAGTCCCGACACCCAGCCCCAGCATTTT. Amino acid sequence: CASSPDTQPQHF.

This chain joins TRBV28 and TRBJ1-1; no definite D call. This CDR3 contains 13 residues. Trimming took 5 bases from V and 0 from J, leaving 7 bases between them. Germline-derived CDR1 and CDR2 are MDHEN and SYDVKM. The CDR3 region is CASSERMNTEAFF. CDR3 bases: TGTGCCAGCAGTGAACGGATGAACACTGAAGCTTTCTTT.

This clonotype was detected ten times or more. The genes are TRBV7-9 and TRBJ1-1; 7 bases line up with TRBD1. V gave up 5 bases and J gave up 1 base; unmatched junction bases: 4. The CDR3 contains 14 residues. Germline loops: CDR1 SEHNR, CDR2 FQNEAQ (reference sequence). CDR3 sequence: CASSPRGENTEAFF. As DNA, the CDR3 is TGTGCCAGCAGCCCCAGGGGGGAGAACACTGAAGCTTTCTTT.

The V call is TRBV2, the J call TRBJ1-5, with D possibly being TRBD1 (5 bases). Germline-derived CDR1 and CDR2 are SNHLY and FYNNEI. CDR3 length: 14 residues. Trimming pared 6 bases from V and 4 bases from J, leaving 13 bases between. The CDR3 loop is CASRTGTGNQPQHF. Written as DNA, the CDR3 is TGTGCCAGCAGAACCGGGACGGGAAATCAGCCCCAGCATTTT. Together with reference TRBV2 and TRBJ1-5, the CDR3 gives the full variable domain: EPEVTQTPSHQVTQMGQEVILRCVPISNHLYFYWYRQILGQKVEFLVSFYNNEISEKSEIFDDQFSVERPDGSNFTLKIRSTKLEDSAMYFCASRTGTGNQPQHFGDGTRLSIL.

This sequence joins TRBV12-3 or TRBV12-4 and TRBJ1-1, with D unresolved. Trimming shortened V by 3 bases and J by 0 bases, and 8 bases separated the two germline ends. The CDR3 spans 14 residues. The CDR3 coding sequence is TGTGCCAGCAGTTTTCACACCATGAACACTGAAGCTTTCTTT. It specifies CASSFHTMNTEAFF.

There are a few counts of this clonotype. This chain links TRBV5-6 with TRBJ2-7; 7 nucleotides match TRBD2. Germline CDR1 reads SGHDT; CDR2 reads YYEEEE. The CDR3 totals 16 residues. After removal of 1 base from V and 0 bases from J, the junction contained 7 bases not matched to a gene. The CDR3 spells CASSLRSSGTSYEQYF. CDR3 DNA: TGTGCCAGCAGCTTGAGGTCGAGCGGGACCTCCTACGAGCAGTACTTC.

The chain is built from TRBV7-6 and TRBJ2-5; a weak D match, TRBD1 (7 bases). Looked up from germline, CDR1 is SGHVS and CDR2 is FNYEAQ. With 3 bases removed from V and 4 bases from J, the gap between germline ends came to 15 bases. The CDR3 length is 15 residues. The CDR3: CASSFPRQGGETQYF. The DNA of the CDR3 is TGTGCCAGCAGCTTTCCTAGACAGGGAGGAGAGACCCAGTACTTC.

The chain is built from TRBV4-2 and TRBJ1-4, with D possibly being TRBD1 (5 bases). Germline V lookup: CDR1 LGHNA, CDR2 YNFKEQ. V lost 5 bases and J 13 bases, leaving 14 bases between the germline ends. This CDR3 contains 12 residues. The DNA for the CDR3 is TGTGCCAGCAGCTCCCAGCCGGGACGACTGTTTTTT. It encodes CASSSQPGRLFF.

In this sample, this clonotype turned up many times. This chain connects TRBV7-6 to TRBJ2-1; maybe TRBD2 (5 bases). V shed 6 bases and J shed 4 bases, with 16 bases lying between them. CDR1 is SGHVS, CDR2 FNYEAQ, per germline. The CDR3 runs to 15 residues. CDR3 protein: CASSNSPEAYNEQFF. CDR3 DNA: TGTGCCAGCAGTAACAGTCCGGAGGCTTACAATGAGCAGTTCTTC. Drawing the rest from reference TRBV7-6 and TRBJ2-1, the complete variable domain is GAGVSQSPRYKVTKRGQDVALRCDPISGHVSLYWYRQALGQGPEFLTYFNYEAQQDKSGLPNDRFSAERPEGSISTLTIQRTEQRDSAMYRCASSNSPEAYNEQFFGPGTRLTVL.